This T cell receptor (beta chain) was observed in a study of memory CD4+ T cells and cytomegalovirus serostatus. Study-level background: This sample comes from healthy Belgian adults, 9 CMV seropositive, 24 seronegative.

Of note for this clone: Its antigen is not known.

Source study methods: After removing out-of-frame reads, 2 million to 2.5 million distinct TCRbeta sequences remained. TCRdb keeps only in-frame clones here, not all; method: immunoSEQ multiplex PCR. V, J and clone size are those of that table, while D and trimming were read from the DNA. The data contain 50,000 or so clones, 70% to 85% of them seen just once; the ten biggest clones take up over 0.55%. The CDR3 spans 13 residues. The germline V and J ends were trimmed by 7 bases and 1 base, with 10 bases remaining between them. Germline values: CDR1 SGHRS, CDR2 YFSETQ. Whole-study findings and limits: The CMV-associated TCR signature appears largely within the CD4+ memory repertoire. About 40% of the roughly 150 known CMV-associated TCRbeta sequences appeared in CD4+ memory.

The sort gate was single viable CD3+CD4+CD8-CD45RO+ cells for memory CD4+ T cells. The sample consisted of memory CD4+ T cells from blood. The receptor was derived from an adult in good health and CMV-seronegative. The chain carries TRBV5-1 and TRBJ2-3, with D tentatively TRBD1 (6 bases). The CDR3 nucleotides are TGCGCCAGCCACGAGGGGGGCACAGATACGCAGTATTTT. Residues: CASHEGGTDTQYF. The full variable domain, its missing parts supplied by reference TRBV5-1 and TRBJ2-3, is KAGVTQTPRYLIKTRGQQVTLSCSPISGHRSVSWYQQTPGQGLQFLFEYFSETQRNKGNFPGRFSGRQFSNSRSEMNVSTLELGDSALYLCASHEGGTDTQYFGPGTRLTVL.